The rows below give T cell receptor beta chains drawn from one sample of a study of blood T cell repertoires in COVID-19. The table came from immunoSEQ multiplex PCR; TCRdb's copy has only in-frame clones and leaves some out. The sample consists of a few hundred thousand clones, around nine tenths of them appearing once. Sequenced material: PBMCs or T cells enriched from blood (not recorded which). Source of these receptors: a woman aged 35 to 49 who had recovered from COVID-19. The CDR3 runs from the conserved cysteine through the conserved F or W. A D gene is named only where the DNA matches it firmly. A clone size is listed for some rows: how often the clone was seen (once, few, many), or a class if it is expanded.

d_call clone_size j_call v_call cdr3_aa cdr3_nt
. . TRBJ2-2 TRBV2 CASRLRQTGELFF TGTGCCAGCAGACTTCGACAGACCGGGGAGCTGTTTTTT
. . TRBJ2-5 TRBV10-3 CATANRVETQYF TGTGCCACCGCAAACAGGGTGGAGACCCAGTACTTC
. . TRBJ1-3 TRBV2 CASSGGTGSGNTIYF TGTGCCAGCAGTGGGGGCACCGGCTCCGGAAACACCATATATTTT
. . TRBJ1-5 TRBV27 CASSFGPDSNQPQHF TGTGCCAGCAGCTTTGGGCCGGATAGCAATCAGCCCCAGCATTTT
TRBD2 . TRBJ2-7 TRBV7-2 CASSLGVAGYEQYF TGTGCCAGCAGCTTAGGGGTAGCGGGATACGAGCAGTACTTC
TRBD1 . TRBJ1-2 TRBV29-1 CSVPSQPGGRGGYTF TGCAGCGTCCCATCGCAGCCAGGGGGCCGGGGTGGCTACACCTTC
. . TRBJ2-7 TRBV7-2 CASSLYWGSGFNEQYF TGTGCCAGCAGCTTATATTGGGGATCGGGGTTCAACGAGCAGTACTTC
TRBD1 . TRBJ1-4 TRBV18 CASSLRDSSSLATNEKLFF TGTGCCAGCTCACTCCGGGACAGCTCTTCCCTCGCAACTAATGAAAAACTGTTTTTT
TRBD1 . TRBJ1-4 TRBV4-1 CASSPNSDRANEKLFF TGCGCCAGCAGCCCCAACTCGGACAGGGCCAATGAAAAACTGTTTTTT
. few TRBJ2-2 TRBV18 CASSLLQTMNTGELFF TGTGCCAGCTCACTCCTCCAGACAATGAACACCGGGGAGCTGTTTTTT
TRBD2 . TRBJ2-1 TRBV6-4 CASSVGTSGGNEQFF TGTGCCAGCAGTGTGGGGACTAGCGGGGGCAATGAGCAGTTCTTC
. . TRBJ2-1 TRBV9 CASSVAQGNEQFF TGTGCCAGCAGCGTAGCCCAGGGCAATGAGCAGTTCTTC
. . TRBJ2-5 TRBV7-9 CASSLASGQETQYF TGTGCCAGCAGCTTAGCGTCAGGGCAAGAGACCCAGTACTTC
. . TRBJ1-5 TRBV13 CASSLGPGNQPQHF TGTGCCAGCAGCTTAGGTCCGGGCAATCAGCCCCAGCATTTT
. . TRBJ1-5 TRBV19 CASTNSLGSNQPQHF TGTGCCAGTACAAACAGCCTGGGTAGCAATCAGCCCCAGCATTTT